This entry concerns a single T cell receptor (beta chain). Its specificity is not known. The data belong to a study of T cells expressing NK-cell markers. The wider study: Sorted CD3+CD56-NKG2C+, CD3+CD56+NKG2C+ and CD3+CD56+NKG2C- T cells supplied the TCR beta repertoires. Study-level findings and limits: A range of about 1.0-8% of CD8+ T cells consisted of dominant NKG2C+ clonotypes in several donors.

TCRdb reprocessed the 5' RACE reads and stores each CDR3 protein as one record, lacking DNA. This sample carries roughly 150,000 distinct CDR3 sequences, with approximately 17% going to the ten biggest clones. CDR3 size: 14 residues. CDR1 MNHEY and CDR2 SVGAGI come from the germline V gene. This receptor was identified in a woman between 18 and 75 years old in good health. The chain links TRBV6-5 to TRBJ2-2; absent DNA, TCRdb's TRBD1 call cannot be checked. Specimen: blood T cells: a sorted CD56 or NKG2C T cell subset, CD4+ or CD8+ T cells, or bulk PBMC T cells (not recorded which). The CDR3 sequence: CASSYRGRAGELFF.